This T cell receptor (beta chain) was recovered during a study of T cell repertoires in cytomegalovirus infection. Study-wide context: Carrying CMV and the relevant HLA type showed in public TCR beta signatures.

In this sample, this clonotype turned up a few times. TCRdb re-analysed the reads in MiXCR, keeping a single row per CDR3 protein. Among 90,000 to 120,000 distinct CDR3 sequences listed, under 25% were seen once. Per germline, CDR1 SGHTA and CDR2 FQGTGA. The CDR3 is 11 amino acids. V lost 8 bases and J lost 0, with 2 bases in between. This receptor was taken from a human donor in good health (CMV status not recorded). Some clones in this sample may be carry-over from other donors' samples. V is TRBV7-3 and J is TRBJ2-1; D is ambiguous. The sample was CD8+ T cells from PBMCs. CDR3 nucleotides: TGTGCCAGCGGCTCCTACAATGAGCAGTTCTTC. This translates into CASGSYNEQFF.